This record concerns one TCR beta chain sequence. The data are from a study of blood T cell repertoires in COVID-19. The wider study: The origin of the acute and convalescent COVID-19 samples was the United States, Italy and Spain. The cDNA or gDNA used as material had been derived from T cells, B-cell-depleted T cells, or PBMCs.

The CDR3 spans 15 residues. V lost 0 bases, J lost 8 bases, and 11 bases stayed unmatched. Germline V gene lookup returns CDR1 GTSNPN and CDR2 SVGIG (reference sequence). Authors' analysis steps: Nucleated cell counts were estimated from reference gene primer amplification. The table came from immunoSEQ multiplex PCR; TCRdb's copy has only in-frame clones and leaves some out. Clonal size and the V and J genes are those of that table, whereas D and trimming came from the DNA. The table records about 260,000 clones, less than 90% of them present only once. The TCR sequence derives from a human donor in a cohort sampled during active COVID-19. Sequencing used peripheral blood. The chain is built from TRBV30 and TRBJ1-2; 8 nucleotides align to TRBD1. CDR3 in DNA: TGTGCCTGGAGTGTAGCGACAGGGGCTACGTTGGGCTACACCTTC. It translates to CAWSVATGATLGYTF.